Below, 11 T cell receptor beta chains from the same sample are listed, as sequenced in a study of blood T cell repertoires in COVID-19 (dated by TCRdb to the early 2020s). The receptor library was made with the immunoSEQ multiplex PCR assay. This immuneACCESS table, as held by TCRdb, lists in-frame sequences with V and J called but not all clones. Of the missing ones, under half trace to an unresolved V gene in checked studies; the others have no known cause. The sample table records around 180,000 clones; approximately 80% of these occur just once. The ten top clones hold 9.5% to 15% of the sample. Sequenced input: PBMCs or T cells enriched from blood (not recorded which). The receptors derive from a man in his fifties or sixties who had recovered from COVID-19.

This rearrangement joins TRBV4-1 to TRBJ2-5, with 7 positions matching TRBD1. CDR1 is MGHRA and CDR2 is YSYEKL in the germline V gene. Trimming cost V 3 bases and J 5 bases; bases outside gene matches: 6. This CDR3 region has 14 residues. The CDR3 loop reads CASSQPQGRETQYF. CDR3 sequence (DNA): TGCGCCAGCAGCCAGCCACAGGGGCGGGAGACCCAGTACTTC.

This clone was seen at least ten times. The chain recombines TRBV19 with TRBJ1-2; no reliable D call. CDR1 LNHDA and CDR2 SQIVND come from the germline V gene (reference sequence). V was pared by 3 bases and J by 2 bases, with 10 bases between. The CDR3 has 14 amino acids. CDR3 bases: TGTGCCAGTAGTATGGGAGGCTCAAACTATGGCTACACCTTC. Translation gives CASSMGGSNYGYTF.

This clone was detected a few times. The chain employs TRBV6-5 and TRBJ2-2, with TRBD2 identical over 11 bases. The CDR3 is made up of 14 amino acids. The trim removed 8 bases at V and 3 bases at J, leaving 2 bases unmatched. Germline CDR1 reads MNHEY; CDR2 reads SVGAGI. The CDR3 sequence: CASSGLADTGELFF. CDR3 DNA sequence: TGTGCCAGCTCGGGACTAGCGGACACCGGGGAGCTGTTTTTT.

The chain employs TRBV3-1 (or the pseudogene TRBV3-2) and TRBJ1-2, with 9 nucleotides matching TRBD1. Unmatched junction bases numbered 8, after V lost 4 bases and J lost 5 bases. Germline CDR1 and CDR2: LGHDT and YNNKEL (reference sequence). This CDR3 has 15 amino acids. The CDR3 is CASSPEGTGRYGYTF. The CDR3 DNA sequence: TGTGCCAGCAGCCCGGAGGGGACAGGGCGGTATGGCTACACCTTC.

Of note for this clone: One end of the junction varies from germline; a read error may be responsible. The chain couples TRBV10-3 to TRBJ1-6; the match to TRBD1 covers 8 bases. This CDR3 is 12 amino acids long. CDR1 and CDR2 (germline): ENHRY, SYGVKD. CDR3 loop: CATGTGNPPLHF. In nucleotides, the CDR3 is TGTGCCACCGGGACAGGTAATCCACCCCTCCACTTT.

The gene calls are TRBV19 and TRBJ1-5; D may be TRBD1 (5 bases). The CDR3 is made up of 16 amino acids. Per germline, CDR1 LNHDA and CDR2 SQIVND (reference sequence). The germline V and J ends were trimmed by 7 bases and 1 base, with 17 bases remaining between them. The CDR3 region has the DNA TGTGCCAGTACCCCTATGACAGAAATAAGCAATCAGCCCCAGCATTTT. It encodes CASTPMTEISNQPQHF.

As DNA, the CDR3 is TGTGCCAGCAGCCCGACTAGCGGGGGGTTCTACACCGGGGAGCTGTTTTTT. This sequence encodes CASSPTSGGFYTGELFF. This chain uses TRBV3-1 (or the pseudogene TRBV3-2) with TRBJ2-2; TRBD2 aligns across 13 bases. The CDR3 totals 17 residues. The V segment lost 4 bases and the J segment 3 bases; nucleotides outside the gene matches: 5. CDR1 and CDR2 from the germline V gene are LGHDT and YNNKEL (reference sequence).

The chain joins TRBV5-6 to TRBJ1-5, with 7 nucleotides matching TRBD1. The CDR3 is 16 residues long. Per germline, CDR1 SGHDT and CDR2 YYEEEE. V gave up 4 bases and J gave up 2 bases; unmatched junction bases: 9. The CDR3 reads CASSTQGRYGNQPQHF. CDR3 bases: TGTGCCAGCAGCACACAGGGGAGGTACGGCAATCAGCCCCAGCATTTT.

The chain carries TRBV29-1 and TRBJ1-5; 10 positions match TRBD1. The CDR3 consists of 15 residues. The V segment lost 3 bases and the J segment 6 bases; nucleotides outside the gene matches: 8. CDR1 SQVTM and CDR2 ANQGSEA come from the germline V gene. CDR3 sequence reads: CSVDPRDRGFQPQHF. CDR3 bases: TGCAGCGTTGACCCCCGGGACAGGGGTTTTCAGCCCCAGCATTTT.

This clone was observed once. The chain uses TRBV11-2 and TRBJ2-2; D might be TRBD1 (6 bases). Trimming shortened V by 1 base and J by 2 bases, and 11 bases separated the two germline ends. Germline CDR1 SGHAT, CDR2 FQNNGV. This CDR3 is 16 amino acids long. CDR3 sequence reads: CASSLVRGSNTGELFF. Written as DNA, the CDR3 is TGTGCCAGCAGCTTAGTCAGGGGCTCCAACACCGGGGAGCTGTTTTTT.

CDR3 sequence: CASSTGLPTEAFF. The CDR3 DNA sequence: TGTGCCAGCAGTACCGGACTACCGACTGAAGCTTTCTTT. The chain employs TRBV27 and TRBJ1-1; no clear D. Germline-derived CDR1 and CDR2 are MNHEY and SMNVEV (reference sequence). The CDR3 is made up of 13 amino acids. Deletions cut 5 bases from V and 5 bases from J, with 12 bases between.